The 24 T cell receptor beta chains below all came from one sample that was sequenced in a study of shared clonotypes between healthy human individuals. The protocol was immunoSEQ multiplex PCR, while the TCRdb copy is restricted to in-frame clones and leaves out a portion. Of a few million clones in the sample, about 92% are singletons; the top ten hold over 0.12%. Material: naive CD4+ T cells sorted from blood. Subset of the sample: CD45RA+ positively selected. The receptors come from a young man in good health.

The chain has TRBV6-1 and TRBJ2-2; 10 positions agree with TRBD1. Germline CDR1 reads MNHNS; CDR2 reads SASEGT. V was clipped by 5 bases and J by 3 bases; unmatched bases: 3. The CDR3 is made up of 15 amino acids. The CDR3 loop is CASSPGTGDTGELFF. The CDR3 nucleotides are TGTGCCAGCAGTCCCGGGACAGGGGACACCGGGGAGCTGTTTTTT.

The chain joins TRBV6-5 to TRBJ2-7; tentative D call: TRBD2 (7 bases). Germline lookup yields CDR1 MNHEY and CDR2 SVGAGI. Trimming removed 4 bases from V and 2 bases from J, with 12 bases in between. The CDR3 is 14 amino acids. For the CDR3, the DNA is TGTGCCAGCAGTTGGGGGAGGGGGGCCTACGAGCAGTACTTC. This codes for CASSWGRGAYEQYF.

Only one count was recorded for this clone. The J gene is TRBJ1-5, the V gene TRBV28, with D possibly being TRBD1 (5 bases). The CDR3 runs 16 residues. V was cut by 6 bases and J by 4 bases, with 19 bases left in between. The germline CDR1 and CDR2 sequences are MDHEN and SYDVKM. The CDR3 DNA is TGTGCCAGCAGAGCTACGCCGGGGGTAGCTAATCAGCCCCAGCATTTT. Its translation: CASRATPGVANQPQHF.

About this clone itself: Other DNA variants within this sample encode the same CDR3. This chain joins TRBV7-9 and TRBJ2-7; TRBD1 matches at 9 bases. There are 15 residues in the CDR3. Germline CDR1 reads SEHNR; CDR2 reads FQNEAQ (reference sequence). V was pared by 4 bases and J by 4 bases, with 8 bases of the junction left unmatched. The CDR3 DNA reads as TGTGCCAGCAGCTCGGGACAGGGAAGAGGGTACGAGCAGTACTTC. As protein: CASSSGQGRGYEQYF.

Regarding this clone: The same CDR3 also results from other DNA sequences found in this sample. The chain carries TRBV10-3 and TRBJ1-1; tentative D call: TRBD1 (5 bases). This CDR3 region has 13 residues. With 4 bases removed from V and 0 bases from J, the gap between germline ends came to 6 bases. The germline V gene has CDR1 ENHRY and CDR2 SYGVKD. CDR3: CAISGQLNTEAFF. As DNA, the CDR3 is TGTGCCATCAGTGGACAGTTGAACACTGAAGCTTTCTTT.

CDR3 loop: CASTTSPKIGFNEQFF. DNA for the CDR3: TGTGCCAGCACTACCTCTCCCAAAATCGGGTTCAATGAGCAGTTCTTC. The V call is TRBV6-6, the J call TRBJ2-1, with D uncertain. Germline assignment: CDR1 MNHNY and CDR2 SVGAGI (reference sequence). The germline V and J ends were trimmed by 7 bases and 6 bases, with 22 bases remaining between them. The CDR3 is 16 amino acids.

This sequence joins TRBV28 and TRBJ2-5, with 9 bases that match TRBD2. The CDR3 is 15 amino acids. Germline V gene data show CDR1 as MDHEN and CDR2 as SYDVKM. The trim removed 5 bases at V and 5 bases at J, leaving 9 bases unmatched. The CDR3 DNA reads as TGTGCCAGCAGTCCGAGCGGGGGGCCAGGGGAGACCCAGTACTTC. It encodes CASSPSGGPGETQYF. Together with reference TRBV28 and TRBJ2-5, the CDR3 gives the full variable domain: DVKVTQSSRYLVKRTGEKVFLECVQDMDHENMFWYRQDPGLGLRLIYFSYDVKMKEKGDIPEGYSVSREKKERFSLILESASTNQTSMYLCASSPSGGPGETQYFGPGTRLLVL.

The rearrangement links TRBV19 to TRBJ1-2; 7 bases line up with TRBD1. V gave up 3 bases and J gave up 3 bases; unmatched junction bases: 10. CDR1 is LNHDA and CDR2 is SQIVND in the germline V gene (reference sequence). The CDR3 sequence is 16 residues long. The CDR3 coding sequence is TGTGCCAGTAGTATTATAGGGGGCGCGGCGGACTATGGCTACACCTTC. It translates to CASSIIGGAADYGYTF. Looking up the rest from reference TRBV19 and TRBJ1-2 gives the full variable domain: DGGITQSPKYLFRKEGQNVTLSCEQNLNHDAMYWYRQDPGQGLRLIYYSQIVNDFQKGDIAEGYSVSREKKESFPLTVTSAQKNPTAFYLCASSIIGGAADYGYTFGSGTRLTVV.

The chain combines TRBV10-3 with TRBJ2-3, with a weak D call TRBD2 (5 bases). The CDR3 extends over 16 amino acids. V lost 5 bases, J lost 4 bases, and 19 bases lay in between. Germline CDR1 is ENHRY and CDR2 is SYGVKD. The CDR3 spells CAISLPPPVGADTQYF. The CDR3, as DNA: TGTGCCATCAGTCTGCCGCCCCCGGTGGGAGCAGATACGCAGTATTTT.

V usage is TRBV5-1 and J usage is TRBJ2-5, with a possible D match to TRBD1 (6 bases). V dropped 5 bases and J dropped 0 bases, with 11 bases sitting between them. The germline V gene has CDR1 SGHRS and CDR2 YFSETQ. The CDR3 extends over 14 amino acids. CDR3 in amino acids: CASRSQGNQETQYF. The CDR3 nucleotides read TGCGCCAGCAGGTCACAGGGAAACCAAGAGACCCAGTACTTC.

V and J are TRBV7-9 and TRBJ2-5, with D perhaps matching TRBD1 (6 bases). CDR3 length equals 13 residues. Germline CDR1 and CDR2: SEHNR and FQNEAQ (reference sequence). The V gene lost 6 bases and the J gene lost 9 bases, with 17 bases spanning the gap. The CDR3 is CASRQSVQGPQYF. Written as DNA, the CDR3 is TGTGCCAGCAGACAATCGGTCCAGGGGCCCCAGTACTTC.

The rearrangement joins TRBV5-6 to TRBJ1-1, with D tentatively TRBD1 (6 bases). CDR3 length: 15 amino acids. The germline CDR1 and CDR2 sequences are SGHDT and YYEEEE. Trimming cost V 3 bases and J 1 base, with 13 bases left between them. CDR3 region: CASSSPRTANTEAFF. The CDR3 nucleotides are TGTGCCAGCAGCTCTCCTCGGACAGCGAACACTGAAGCTTTCTTT.

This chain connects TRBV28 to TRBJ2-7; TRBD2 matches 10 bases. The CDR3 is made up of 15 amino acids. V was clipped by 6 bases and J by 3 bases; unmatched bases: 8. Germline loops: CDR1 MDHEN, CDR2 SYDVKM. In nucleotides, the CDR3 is TGTGCCAGCAGGTCCCTCGGGACTAGCGACTACGAGCAGTACTTC. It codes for CASRSLGTSDYEQYF.

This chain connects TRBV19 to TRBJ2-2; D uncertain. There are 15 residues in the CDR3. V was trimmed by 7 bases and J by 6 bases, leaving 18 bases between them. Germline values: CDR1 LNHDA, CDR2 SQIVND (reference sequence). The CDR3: CASNPATARSGELFF. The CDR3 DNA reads TGTGCCAGTAATCCTGCCACTGCAAGATCCGGGGAGCTGTTTTTT.

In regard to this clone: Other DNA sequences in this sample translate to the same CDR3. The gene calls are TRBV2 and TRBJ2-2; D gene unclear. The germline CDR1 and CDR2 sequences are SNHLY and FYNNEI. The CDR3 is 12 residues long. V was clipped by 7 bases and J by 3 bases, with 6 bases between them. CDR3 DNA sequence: TGTGCCAGCACTGGAGACACCGGGGAGCTGTTTTTT. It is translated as CASTGDTGELFF.

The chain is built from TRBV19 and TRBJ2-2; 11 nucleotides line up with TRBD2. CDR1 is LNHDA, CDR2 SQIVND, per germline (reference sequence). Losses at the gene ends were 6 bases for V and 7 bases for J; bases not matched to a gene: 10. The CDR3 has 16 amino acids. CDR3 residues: CASSITSGSVHGELFF. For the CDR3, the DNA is TGTGCCAGTAGCATAACTAGCGGGAGTGTTCACGGGGAGCTGTTTTTT.

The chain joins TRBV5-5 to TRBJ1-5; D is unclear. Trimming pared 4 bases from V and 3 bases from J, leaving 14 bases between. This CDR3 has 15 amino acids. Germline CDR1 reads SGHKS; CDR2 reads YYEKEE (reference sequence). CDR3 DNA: TGTGCCAGCAGCCCTGGCCCCGAGATCAATCAGCCCCAGCATTTT. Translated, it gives CASSPGPEINQPQHF.

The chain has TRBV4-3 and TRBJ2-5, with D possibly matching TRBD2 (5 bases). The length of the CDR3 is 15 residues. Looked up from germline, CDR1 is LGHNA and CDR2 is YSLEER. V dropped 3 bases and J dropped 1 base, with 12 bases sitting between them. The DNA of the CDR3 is TGCGCCAGCAGCCACGGGGTCTCGCCCCAAGAGACCCAGTACTTC. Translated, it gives CASSHGVSPQETQYF.

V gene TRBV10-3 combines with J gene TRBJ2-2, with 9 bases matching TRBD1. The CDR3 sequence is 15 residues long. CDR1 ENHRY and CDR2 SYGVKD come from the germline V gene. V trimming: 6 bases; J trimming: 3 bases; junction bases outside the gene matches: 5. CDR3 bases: TGTGCCATCAGGGCCCGGGACAGGGACACCGGGGAGCTGTTTTTT. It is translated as CAIRARDRDTGELFF.

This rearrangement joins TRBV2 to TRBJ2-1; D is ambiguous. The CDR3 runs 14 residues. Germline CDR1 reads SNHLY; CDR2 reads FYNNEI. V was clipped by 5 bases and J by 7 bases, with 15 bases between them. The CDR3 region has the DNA TGTGCCAGCAGTCCGATTGAGGAAAGGAATGAGCAGTTCTTC. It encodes CASSPIEERNEQFF.

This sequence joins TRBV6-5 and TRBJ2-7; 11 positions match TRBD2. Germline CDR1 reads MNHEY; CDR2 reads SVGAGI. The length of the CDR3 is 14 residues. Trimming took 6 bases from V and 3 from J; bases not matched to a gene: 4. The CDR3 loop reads CASSGTSGSYEQYF. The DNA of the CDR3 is TGTGCCAGCAGCGGTACTAGCGGGAGCTACGAGCAGTACTTC.

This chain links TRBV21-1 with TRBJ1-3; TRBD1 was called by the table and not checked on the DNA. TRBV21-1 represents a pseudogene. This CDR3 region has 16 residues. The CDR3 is CASSKDPGGSGNTIYF. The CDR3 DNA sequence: TGTGCCAGCAGCAAAGATCCAGGGGGCTCTGGAAACACCATATATTTT.

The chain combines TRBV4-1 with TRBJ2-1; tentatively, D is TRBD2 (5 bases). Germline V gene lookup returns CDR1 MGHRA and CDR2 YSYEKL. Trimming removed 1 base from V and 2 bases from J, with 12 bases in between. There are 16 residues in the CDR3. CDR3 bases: TGCGCCAGCAGCCAAGTAATAGCGATAACCTACAATGAGCAGTTCTTC. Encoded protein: CASSQVIAITYNEQFF.

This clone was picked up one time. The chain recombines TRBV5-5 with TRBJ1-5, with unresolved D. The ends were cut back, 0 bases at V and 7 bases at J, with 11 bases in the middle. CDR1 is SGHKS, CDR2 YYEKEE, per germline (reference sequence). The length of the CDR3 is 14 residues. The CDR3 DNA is TGTGCCAGCAGCTTGGCCCCAGCGGAGCAGCCCCAGCATTTT. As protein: CASSLAPAEQPQHF.